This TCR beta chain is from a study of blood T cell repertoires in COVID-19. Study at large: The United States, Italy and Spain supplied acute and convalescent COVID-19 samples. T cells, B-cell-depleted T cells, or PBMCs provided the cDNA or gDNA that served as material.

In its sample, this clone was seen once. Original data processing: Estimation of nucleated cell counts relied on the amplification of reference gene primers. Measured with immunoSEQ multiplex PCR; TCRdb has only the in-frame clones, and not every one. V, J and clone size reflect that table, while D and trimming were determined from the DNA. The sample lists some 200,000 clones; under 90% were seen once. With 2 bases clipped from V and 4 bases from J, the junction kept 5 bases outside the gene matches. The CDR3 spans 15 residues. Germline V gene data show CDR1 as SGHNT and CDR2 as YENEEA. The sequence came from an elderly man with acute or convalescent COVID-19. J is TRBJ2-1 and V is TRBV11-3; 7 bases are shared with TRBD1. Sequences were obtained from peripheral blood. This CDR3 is CASSLSGTVYNEQFF. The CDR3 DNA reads TGTGCCAGCAGCTTATCCGGGACAGTATACAATGAGCAGTTCTTC.